The 21 T cell receptor beta chains listed next were all sequenced from one sample in a study of coeliac disease. Assay: immunoSEQ multiplex PCR; the TCRdb copy retains only in-frame clones and omits some. The sample lists under 3,500 clones; about 73% were seen once. The sequenced material came from intraepithelial lymphocytes from the gut. Every receptor here comes from a young man with celiac disease on a gluten-free diet.

As regards this clone: At one of its ends the junction is not consistent with the germline gene, which may arise from a read error. V and J are TRBV6-5 and TRBJ1-2; D perhaps matches TRBD1 (6 bases). The CDR3 totals 12 residues. In germline, CDR1 is MNHEY, CDR2 SVGAGI. CDR3 nucleotide sequence: TGTGCCAACAGTCAAGGACAGACTGGCTACACCTTC. Its translation: CANSQGQTGYTF.

This chain links TRBV10-3 with TRBJ1-5, with D perhaps matching TRBD1 (6 bases). V dropped 0 bases and J dropped 4 bases, with 10 bases sitting between them. Germline-derived CDR1 and CDR2 are ENHRY and SYGVKD. The CDR3 extends over 15 amino acids. The CDR3 here is CAISESKGVNQPQHF. The CDR3 nucleotides read TGTGCCATCAGTGAGTCGAAGGGGGTAAATCAGCCCCAGCATTTT.

In its sample, this clone was seen a few times. This rearrangement joins TRBV18 to TRBJ1-5, with D perhaps TRBD1 (5 bases). CDR1 and CDR2 (germline): KGHSH, LQKENI. The V gene lost 3 bases and the J gene lost 5 bases, with 14 bases spanning the gap. The CDR3 contains 15 residues. The CDR3 loop is CASSPPGGRDQPQHF. DNA for the CDR3: TGTGCCAGCTCACCTCCGGGAGGCAGGGATCAGCCCCAGCATTTT.

This clone was counted between two and nine times. The DNA for the CDR3 is TGTGCCAGCAGCTTGGGGCCGGGGGAACTGTACTTC. This sequence encodes CASSLGPGELYF. The chain carries TRBV5-4 and TRBJ2-7; D is perhaps TRBD2 (6 bases). The CDR3 is made up of 12 amino acids. Germline V gene data show CDR1 as SGHNT and CDR2 as YYREEE (reference sequence). V was pared by 0 bases and J by 12 bases, with 13 bases between.

The CDR3 sequence is CASSFLQVGTGELFF. The DNA of the CDR3 is TGTGCCAGCAGTTTCCTCCAAGTCGGTACCGGGGAGCTGTTTTTT. The J gene is TRBJ2-2, the V gene TRBV27; D unresolved. Trimming pared 3 bases from V and 5 bases from J, leaving 13 bases between. In germline, CDR1 is MNHEY, CDR2 SMNVEV (reference sequence). The CDR3 runs to 15 residues.

The CDR3 nucleotides read TGTGCCAGCAGCTTAATTTCTCCGAATGAGCAGTTCTTC. It translates to CASSLISPNEQFF. The rearrangement uses TRBV7-9 and TRBJ2-1; D not resolved. Germline V gene sequence: CDR1 SEHNR, CDR2 FQNEAQ (reference sequence). The CDR3 contains 13 residues. V lost 2 bases and J lost 7, with 9 bases in between.

V gene TRBV30 combines with J gene TRBJ1-5; 8 bases are a match to TRBD1. The CDR3 contains 17 residues. Germline V gene sequence: CDR1 GTSNPN, CDR2 SVGIG (reference sequence). Unmatched junction bases numbered 19, after V lost 5 bases and J lost 7 bases. CDR3 coding DNA: TGTGCCTGGGGGGCTGGCGACAGGGGCTCCAGAAGGCAGCCCCAGCATTTT. Translation gives CAWGAGDRGSRRQPQHF.

The chain couples TRBV10-1 to TRBJ2-4, with D possibly TRBD1 on 5 matching bases. This CDR3 is 19 amino acids long. V was pared by 9 bases and J by 0 bases, with 27 bases between. Germline V gene lookup returns CDR1 WNHNN and CDR2 SYGVQD (reference sequence). The CDR3 DNA sequence: TGCGCCAGGACAATACTCATGACCGACAGCCACCTAGCCAAAAACATTCAGTACTTC. Its protein product is CARTILMTDSHLAKNIQYF.

The rearrangement links TRBV7-2 to TRBJ2-2; the D is unclear. Trimming removed 5 bases from V and 4 bases from J, with 8 bases in between. From germline, CDR1 is SGHTA and CDR2 FQGNSA. This CDR3 is 13 amino acids long. For the CDR3, the DNA is TGTGCCAGCAGCCCCTACTTCACCGGGGAGCTGTTTTTT. This gives the protein CASSPYFTGELFF. Full variable domain (missing parts from reference TRBV7-2 and TRBJ2-2): GAGVSQSPSNKVTEKGKDVELRCDPISGHTALYWYRQSLGQGLEFLIYFQGNSAPDKSGLPSDRFSAERTGGSVSTLTIQRTQQEDSAVYLCASSPYFTGELFFGEGSRLTVL.

In its sample, this clone was seen a few times. The chain carries TRBV4-1 and TRBJ2-2; D is ambiguous. V was shortened by 4 bases and J by 5 bases, with 11 bases between the two germline ends. CDR1 and CDR2 (germline): MGHRA, YSYEKL. The CDR3 runs to 14 residues. For the CDR3, the DNA is TGCGCCAGCAGCCCCGGCGTGACTACCGGGGAGCTGTTTTTT. Translating it yields CASSPGVTTGELFF.

The table lists this clone with a few counts. V usage is TRBV7-2 and J usage is TRBJ2-7; 8 bases line up with TRBD1. Germline CDR1 and CDR2: SGHTA and FQGNSA. The CDR3 sequence is 14 residues long. V gave up 5 bases and J gave up 3 bases; unmatched junction bases: 6. This CDR3 is CASSIPGQVYEQYF. The DNA of the CDR3 is TGTGCCAGCAGCATACCGGGACAGGTCTACGAGCAGTACTTC.

The chain links TRBV9 to TRBJ2-3; D not certain. V lost 0 bases to trimming and J lost 0 bases, with 11 bases between them. CDR3 length equals 16 residues. Germline CDR1 SGDLS, CDR2 YYNGEE. The CDR3: CASSVGYTSSTDTQYF. The CDR3 DNA sequence: TGTGCCAGCAGCGTAGGTTACACCTCTAGCACAGATACGCAGTATTTT.

Only a few counts were recorded for this clone. This chain joins TRBV7-6 and TRBJ2-5; D perhaps matches TRBD1 (6 bases). V was clipped by 0 bases and J by 1 base, with 6 bases between them. The CDR3 extends over 14 amino acids. Germline assignment: CDR1 SGHVS and CDR2 FNYEAQ. This CDR3 reads CASSLAGGQETQYF. The CDR3 coding sequence is TGTGCCAGCAGCTTAGCAGGGGGCCAAGAGACCCAGTACTTC.

The chain is built from TRBV19 and TRBJ2-2; D is uncertain. V was clipped by 1 base and J by 5 bases, with 8 bases between them. This CDR3 comprises 14 residues. CDR1 is LNHDA and CDR2 is SQIVND in the germline V gene (reference sequence). The chain's CDR3 is CASSIGAATGELFF. CDR3 in DNA: TGTGCCAGTAGTATAGGGGCCGCAACCGGGGAGCTGTTTTTT.

Turning to this clone: This specimen includes other DNA sequences encoding the same CDR3. The rearrangement links TRBV30 to TRBJ1-5; the match to TRBD1 covers 7 bases. Germline V gives CDR1 GTSNPN, CDR2 SVGIG (reference sequence). Trimming took 3 bases from V and 4 from J; bases not matched to a gene: 3. The CDR3 covers 13 residues. The CDR3 coding sequence is TGTGCCTGGAGAGGACAGGTAAATCAGCCCCAGCATTTT. It codes for CAWRGQVNQPQHF. The full variable domain, its missing parts supplied by reference TRBV30 and TRBJ1-5, is SQTIHQWPATLVQPVGSPLSLECTVEGTSNPNLYWYRQAAGRGLQLLFYSVGIGQISSEVPQNLSASRPQDRQFILSSKKLLLSDSGFYLCAWRGQVNQPQHFGDGTRLSIL.

The genes are TRBV7-9 and TRBJ2-2; a weak D match, TRBD1 (5 bases). Germline V gives CDR1 SEHNR, CDR2 FQNEAQ (reference sequence). The length of the CDR3 is 16 residues. The germline V and J ends were trimmed by 6 bases and 2 bases, with 16 bases remaining between them. CDR3 residues: CASRTDKDRNTGELFF. For the CDR3, the DNA is TGTGCCAGCAGAACGGACAAAGACCGAAACACCGGGGAGCTGTTTTTT.

This clone has more than one count but fewer than ten. V usage is TRBV27 and J usage is TRBJ2-7; tentatively, D is TRBD2 (5 bases). This CDR3 has 23 amino acids. CDR1 and CDR2 from the germline V gene are MNHEY and SMNVEV (reference sequence). V shed 4 bases and J shed 2 bases, with 39 bases lying between them. The CDR3 DNA reads as TGTGCCAGCAGTTCTACTCGGCCCGCGTATCTTACGGGGAGTTGGCCTGGTACCTACGAGCAGTACTTC. This sequence encodes CASSSTRPAYLTGSWPGTYEQYF.

This chain joins TRBV5-6 and TRBJ2-7; D gene unclear. The V end lost 2 bases, the J end lost 0 bases, and 9 bases lay between the germline ends. This CDR3 region has 14 residues. CDR1 is SGHDT, CDR2 YYEEEE, per germline. The CDR3 region has the DNA TGTGCCAGCAGCTTTTGGAGAAGCTCCTACGAGCAGTACTTC. Protein product: CASSFWRSSYEQYF.

This clone was detected only once. This chain uses TRBV13 with TRBJ2-1; 11 nucleotides align to TRBD2. The CDR3 covers 17 residues. Germline V CDR1 and CDR2: PRHDT, FYEKMQ (reference sequence). J gave up 0 bases and V 4 bases, and 5 bases lay outside the gene matches. CDR3 loop: CASSSLAGGSSYNEQFF. The CDR3 region has the DNA TGTGCCAGCAGCTCGTTAGCGGGGGGGAGCTCCTACAATGAGCAGTTCTTC.

The genes are TRBV9 and TRBJ2-5; 11 bases are shared with TRBD1. Germline CDR1 reads SGDLS; CDR2 reads YYNGEE. The V and J ends lost 2 bases and 4 bases, in that order; junction bases with no gene match: 7. The CDR3 totals 16 residues. The CDR3 sequence: CASSVSTGQGGETQYF. The CDR3 nucleotides read TGTGCCAGCAGCGTTTCCACGGGACAGGGGGGAGAGACCCAGTACTTC.

The rearrangement joins TRBV5-4 to TRBJ2-1; TRBD2 agrees at 7 bases. CDR3 length: 14 amino acids. The junction had 6 bases not matched to a gene; V was cut back by 4 bases and J by 5 bases. The germline gives CDR1 SGHNT, CDR2 YYREEE (reference sequence). The CDR3 is CASSAGRGDNEQFF. The CDR3 nucleotides read TGTGCCAGCAGCGCGGGACGGGGGGACAATGAGCAGTTCTTC.